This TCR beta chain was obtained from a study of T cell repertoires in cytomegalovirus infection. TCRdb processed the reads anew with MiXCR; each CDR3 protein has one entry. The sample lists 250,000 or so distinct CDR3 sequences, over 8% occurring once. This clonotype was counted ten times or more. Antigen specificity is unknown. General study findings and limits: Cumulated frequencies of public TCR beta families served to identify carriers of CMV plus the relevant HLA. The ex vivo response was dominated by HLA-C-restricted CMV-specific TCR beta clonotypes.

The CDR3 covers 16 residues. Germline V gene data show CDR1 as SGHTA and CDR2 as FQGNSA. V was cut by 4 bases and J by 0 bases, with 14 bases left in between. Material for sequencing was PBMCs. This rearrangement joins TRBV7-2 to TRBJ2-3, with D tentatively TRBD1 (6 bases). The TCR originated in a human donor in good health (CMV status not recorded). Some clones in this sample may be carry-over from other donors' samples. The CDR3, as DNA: TGTGCCAGCAGCTATGGACAGAACCCTAGCACAGATACGCAGTATTTT. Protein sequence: CASSYGQNPSTDTQYF.